These 5 T cell receptor beta chains were all obtained from the same sample, sequenced in a study of technical replicates of blood from a handful of donors. Only in-frame clones appear in the TCRdb table, and some are missing; sequencing was by immunoSEQ multiplex PCR. Among approximately 81,000 clones listed, 75% to 90% were seen once. The sequenced sample was PBMCs. The source is a human donor in good health. Some clones in this sample may be carry-over from other donors' samples.

J is TRBJ2-3 and V is TRBV15, with D tentatively TRBD2 (6 bases). CDR1 and CDR2 (germline): LNHNV, YYDKDF (reference sequence). This CDR3 has 16 amino acids. The ends were cut back, 0 bases at V and 0 bases at J, with 10 bases in the middle. The CDR3 loop reads CATSRELAGSTDTQYF. CDR3 DNA sequence: TGTGCCACCAGCAGAGAGCTTGCGGGGAGCACAGATACGCAGTATTTT.

CDR3 protein: CASSPKVGGRPREQYF. CDR3 nucleotide sequence: TGTGCCAGCAGCCCCAAAGTTGGGGGCCGACCTCGGGAGCAGTACTTC. This rearrangement joins TRBV9 to TRBJ2-7; D is possibly TRBD1 (6 bases). CDR1 and CDR2 from the germline V gene are SGDLS and YYNGEE. Trimming took 4 bases from V and 7 from J, leaving 24 bases between them. CDR3 length equals 16 residues. The full variable domain, completed using reference TRBV9 and TRBJ2-7, is DSGVTQTPKHLITATGQRVTLRCSPRSGDLSVYWYQQSLDQGLQFLIQYYNGEERAKGNILERFSAQQFPDLHSELNLSSLELGDSALYFCASSPKVGGRPREQYFGPGTRLTVT.

V gene TRBV29-1 combines with J gene TRBJ1-4; D not certain. Germline V gene sequence: CDR1 SQVTM, CDR2 ANQGSEA. The CDR3 is made up of 11 amino acids. The V end was cut by 7 bases, the J end by 8 bases, with 11 bases between. As DNA, the CDR3 is TGCAGCGCTTGGGAGGGAGAAAAACTGTTTTTT. Amino acid sequence: CSAWEGEKLFF.

This sequence joins TRBV28 and TRBJ1-1, with TRBD1 as a possible D gene (5 bases). V was cut by 0 bases and J by 4 bases, with 6 bases left in between. CDR3 length: 13 residues. In germline, CDR1 is MDHEN, CDR2 SYDVKM. The CDR3 reads CASSLWGGTEAFF. The CDR3 DNA reads as TGTGCCAGCAGTTTATGGGGGGGCACTGAAGCTTTCTTT.

The V and J genes are TRBV4-1 and TRBJ2-7; D may be TRBD1 (6 bases). Trimming cost V 4 bases and J 2 bases, with 12 bases left between them. The CDR3 totals 14 residues. CDR1 is MGHRA, CDR2 YSYEKL, per germline. CDR3 protein: CASSLQTGTYEQYF. The CDR3 bases are TGCGCCAGCAGCCTACAGACAGGTACCTACGAGCAGTACTTC.